Listed below are T cell receptor beta chains from one sample, sequenced in a study of shared clonotypes between healthy human individuals. Generated by immunoSEQ multiplex PCR, the TCRdb table keeps only in-frame clones and is missing some. The repertoire includes about 2.4 million clones, 93% of them detected once, and about 0.38% sits in the top ten. The specimen was naive CD4+ T cells from PBMCs. These receptors originate from a young man in good health. Some clones in this sample may be carry-over from other donors' samples. Both conserved end residues are part of each CDR3. The D gene is left open where the match is weak. Clone size appears in some rows only: once, few, many, or a class for an expanded clone.

D gene	J gene	V gene	clone size	CDR3 DNA	CDR3 protein
TRBD2	TRBJ2-5	TRBV5-4	NA	TGTGCCAGCAGCTGGGACCTGACTAGCTCTGTCGAGACCCAGTACTTC	CASSWDLTSSVETQYF
NA	TRBJ2-5	TRBV19	once	TGTGCCAGTAGTATAAGCCCCGGGGAGACCCAGTACTTC	CASSISPGETQYF
TRBD2	TRBJ2-3	TRBV5-1	NA	TGCGCCAGCAGCCCTCTAGCGGGGGGCCGGACAGATACGCAGTATTTT	CASSPLAGGRTDTQYF
NA	TRBJ2-5	TRBV7-9	NA	TGTGCCAGCAGCGCCCACCGACTTGGGCAAGAGACCCAGTACTTC	CASSAHRLGQETQYF
NA	TRBJ1-1	TRBV11-2	NA	TGTGCCAGCAGCGTAGGAGGGGCTGGGAGACGGAACACTGAAGCTTTCTTT	CASSVGGAGRRNTEAFF
NA	TRBJ1-2	TRBV20-1	NA	TGCAGTGCTAGAGAACAGTCTCCCACCTTC	CSAREQSPTF
NA	TRBJ2-7	TRBV10-3	NA	TGTGCCATCAGTGAGTCGAAGGCGGGGGCACAACTTTACGAGCAGTACTTC	CAISESKAGAQLYEQYF
NA	TRBJ1-3	TRBV28	NA	TGTGCCAGCAGCCCTCCGGGCGACAATAGAAACACCATATATTTT	CASSPPGDNRNTIYF
TRBD1	TRBJ2-1	TRBV2	NA	TGTGCCAGCAGTGTCCGGGGACAGGGGAGCTCCTACAATGAGCAGTTCTTC	CASSVRGQGSSYNEQFF
TRBD1	TRBJ1-5	TRBV4-2	NA	TGTGCCAGCAGCCAAGATTCGAGGGACAGGGGTAATCAGCCCCAGCATTTT	CASSQDSRDRGNQPQHF
TRBD2	TRBJ2-7	TRBV18	once	TGTGCCAGCTCCGATAGCGGGAGGTCCTACGAGCAGTACTTC	CASSDSGRSYEQYF
NA	TRBJ2-1	TRBV9	NA	TGTGCCAGCAGCGTAGGGGCCTACAATGAGCAGTTCTTC	CASSVGAYNEQFF
TRBD2	TRBJ2-1	TRBV6-1	NA	TGTGCCAGCAGTGAGGTTCGGGGACTAGCGGGAGGCTACAATGAGCAGTTCTTC	CASSEVRGLAGGYNEQFF
TRBD1	TRBJ1-2	TRBV6-6	NA	TGTGCCAGCAGCCCGGGACAGGGTTGGAGTGGCTACACCTTC	CASSPGQGWSGYTF
NA	TRBJ2-1	TRBV27	NA	TGTGCCAGCAGGCAGCTGACTATAGCGGAGACTCCCTACAATGAGCAGTTCTTC	CASRQLTIAETPYNEQFF
NA	TRBJ2-1	TRBV6-6	NA	TGTGCCAGCAGTTACTCGGGAATATATGGGCAGTTCTTC	CASSYSGIYGQFF
NA	TRBJ2-3	TRBV6-6	NA	TGTGCCAGCAGTGGGGTCAAAGGACTGGCGCAGTATTTT	CASSGVKGLAQYF
NA	TRBJ2-5	TRBV5-1	NA	TGCGCCAGCAGCTTGGAATCGCTCCAAGAGACCCAGTACTTC	CASSLESLQETQYF
NA	TRBJ2-6	TRBV5-1	once	TGCGCCAGCAGCTTGGTCTCGGGGGCCAACGTCCTGACTTTC	CASSLVSGANVLTF
TRBD1	TRBJ2-1	TRBV5-1	NA	TGCGCCAGCAGCCCGGGACAGAACTCCTACAATGAGCAGTTCTTC	CASSPGQNSYNEQFF
TRBD1	TRBJ1-1	TRBV29-1	NA	TGCAGCGTTGATAACAGGGGGACTGAAGCTTTCTTT	CSVDNRGTEAFF
NA	TRBJ1-2	TRBV5-1	NA	TGCGCCAGCAGCCAGACGACAGACCGCACTAACTATGGCTACACCTTC	CASSQTTDRTNYGYTF
NA	TRBJ2-7	TRBV18	NA	TGTGCCAGCTCACCACCCGGCGAATACGAGCAGTACTTC	CASSPPGEYEQYF
NA	TRBJ1-1	TRBV5-8	NA	TGTGCCAGCAGCCGGGGGACGAACACTGAAGCTTTCTTT	CASSRGTNTEAFF
TRBD2	TRBJ2-5	TRBV5-1	NA	TGCGCCAGCAGCTATAGCGGGGTCCAAGAGACCCAGTACTTC	CASSYSGVQETQYF
NA	TRBJ2-7	TRBV5-1	NA	TGCGCCAGCAGCTTGGATACTGTAGGGTACGAGCAGTACTTC	CASSLDTVGYEQYF
TRBD1	TRBJ2-7	TRBV5-5	NA	TGTGCCAGCAGCTTGACAGGGGGCTTGTACGAGCAGTACTTC	CASSLTGGLYEQYF
NA	TRBJ2-5	TRBV6-6	few	TGTGCCAGCAGTTACTCGAAAGAGACCCAGTACTTC	CASSYSKETQYF
NA	TRBJ1-2	TRBV21-1	NA	TGTGCCAGCGGATGTCCAGGGGCAAACTATGGCTACACCTTC	CASGCPGANYGYTF
NA	TRBJ2-7	TRBV29-1	NA	TGCAGCGTTGTTCGCAGAAACTCCTACGAGCAGTACTTC	CSVVRRNSYEQYF
NA	TRBJ1-5	TRBV2	NA	TGTGCCAGCAGGGGTGACAGAGGATATAGCAATCAGCCCCAGCATTTT	CASRGDRGYSNQPQHF
NA	TRBJ2-2	TRBV6-5	once	TGTGCCAGCAGGGGTAGCCAAAACACCGGGGAGCTGTTTTTT	CASRGSQNTGELFF
TRBD1	TRBJ2-1	TRBV4-1	once	TGCGCCAGCAGCGTCCCGGGACAGGGAGGAAATGAGCAGTTCTTC	CASSVPGQGGNEQFF
NA	TRBJ2-1	TRBV7-2	NA	TGTGCCAGCAGCCAACCGGGACAAAACTACAATGAGCAGTTCTTC	CASSQPGQNYNEQFF
TRBD1	TRBJ1-5	TRBV15	NA	TGTGCCACCAGCAGAAACCGAGGGACAGGGGTGAATCAGCCCCAGCATTTT	CATSRNRGTGVNQPQHF
TRBD1	TRBJ2-7	TRBV9	NA	TGTGCCAGCAGCGTGACAGGGATCTACGAGCAGTACTTC	CASSVTGIYEQYF
NA	TRBJ2-5	TRBV2	NA	TGTGCCAGCAAGGGCGGAGAGACCCAGTACTTC	CASKGGETQYF
NA	TRBJ1-2	TRBV5-1	NA	TGCGCCAGCAGCTTGGAACCCAGGGGTTCTGGCTACACCTTC	CASSLEPRGSGYTF
NA	TRBJ1-2	TRBV6-1	NA	TGTGCCAGCAGTGAGGCAGGGTATTATGGCTACACCTTC	CASSEAGYYGYTF
TRBD2	TRBJ2-1	TRBV28	NA	TGTGCCAGCAGTCTCAGGACTAGCAGGAGAGAGGAGCAGTTCTTC	CASSLRTSRREEQFF
NA	TRBJ1-2	TRBV6-5	NA	TGTGCCAGCAGAAACAGGGATAACTATGGCTACACCTTC	CASRNRDNYGYTF